This T cell receptor beta chain comes out of a study of T cells after posttransplantation cyclophosphamide. On the day of bone marrow donation, the related graft donor provided peripheral blood. Overall study findings and caveats: Tissue-infiltrating T cells from skin or gut overlapped little with blood T cells. After PTCy, TRB diversity resembled that of CNI/methotrexate controls. Donor CD8+ memory clones often dominated recipient blood repertoires at later times.

The CDR3 spans 12 residues. V dropped 0 bases and J dropped 11 bases, with 7 bases sitting between them. This clone was counted ten times or more. Its specificity is not known. Here immunoSEQ multiplex PCR was the method, and the copy in TCRdb shows in-frame clones only, minus some. This table holds fewer than 35,000 clones with no singletons; the top ten claim around 3%. Material for sequencing was PBMCs. The chain carries TRBV12-3 or TRBV12-4 and TRBJ1-4; possibly TRBD1 for D (5 bases). The TCR was taken from a woman aged 60 to 75 in good health, CMV-negative, and a related stem cell transplant donor. The CDR3 region is CASSLAGAKLFF. In nucleotides, the CDR3 is TGTGCCAGCAGTTTAGCAGGGGCCAAACTGTTTTTT.